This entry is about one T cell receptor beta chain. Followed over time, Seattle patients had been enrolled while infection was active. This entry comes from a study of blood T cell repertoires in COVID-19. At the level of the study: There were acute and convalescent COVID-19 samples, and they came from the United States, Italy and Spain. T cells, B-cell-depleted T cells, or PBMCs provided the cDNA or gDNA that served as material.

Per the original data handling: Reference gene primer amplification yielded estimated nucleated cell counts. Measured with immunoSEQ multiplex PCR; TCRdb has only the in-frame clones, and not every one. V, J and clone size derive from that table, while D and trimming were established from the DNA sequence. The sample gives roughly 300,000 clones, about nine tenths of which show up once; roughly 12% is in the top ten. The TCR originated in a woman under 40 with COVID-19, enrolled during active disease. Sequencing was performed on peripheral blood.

The CDR3 DNA follows: TGCGCCAGCAGCCAAGATCAGGCTACTTCCTACGAGCAGTACTTC. Translated: CASSQDQATSYEQYF. The V gene is TRBV4-1, the J gene TRBJ2-7, with unresolved D. V shed 0 bases and J shed 1 base, with 10 bases lying between them. Germline CDR1 MGHRA, CDR2 YSYEKL. The CDR3 has 15 amino acids.